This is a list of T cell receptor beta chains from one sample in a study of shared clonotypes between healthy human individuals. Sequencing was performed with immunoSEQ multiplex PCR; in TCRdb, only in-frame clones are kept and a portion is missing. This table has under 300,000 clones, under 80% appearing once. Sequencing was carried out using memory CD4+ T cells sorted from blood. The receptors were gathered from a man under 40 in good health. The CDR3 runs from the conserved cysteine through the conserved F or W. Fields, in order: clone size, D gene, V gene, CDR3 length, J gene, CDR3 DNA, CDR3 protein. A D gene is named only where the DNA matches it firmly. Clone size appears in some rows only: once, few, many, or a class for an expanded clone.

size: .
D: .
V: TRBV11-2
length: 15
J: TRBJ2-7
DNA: TGTGCCAGCAGTTTTATGGCGGGGAGCTCCTACGAGCAGTACTTC
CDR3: CASSFMAGSSYEQYF

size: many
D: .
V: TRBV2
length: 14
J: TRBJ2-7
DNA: TGTGCCAGCAGTCTAGGGGGGGAGGTCATCGAGCAGTACTTC
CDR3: CASSLGGEVIEQYF

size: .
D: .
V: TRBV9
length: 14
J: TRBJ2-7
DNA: TGTGCCAGCAGCGTGCGGCAGGGAGAGGGCGAGCAGTACTTC
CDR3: CASSVRQGEGEQYF

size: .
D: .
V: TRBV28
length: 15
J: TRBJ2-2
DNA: TGTGCCATCAACCGGAGCGGGACAAACACCGGGGAGCTGTTTTTT
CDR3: CAINRSGTNTGELFF

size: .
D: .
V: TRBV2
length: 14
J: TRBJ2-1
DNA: TGTGCCAGCAGTGGCGAGGGAGCCTACAATGAGCAGTTCTTC
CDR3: CASSGEGAYNEQFF

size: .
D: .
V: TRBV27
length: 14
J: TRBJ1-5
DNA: TGTGCCAGCAGTTCAACGGGTCCTAATCAGCCCCAGCATTTT
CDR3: CASSSTGPNQPQHF

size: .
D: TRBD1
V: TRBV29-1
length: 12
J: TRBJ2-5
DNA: TGCAGCGTGGGACAGGGGGATCGGACCCAGTACTTC
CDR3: CSVGQGDRTQYF

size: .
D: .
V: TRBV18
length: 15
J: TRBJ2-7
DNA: TGTGCCAGCTCACTAGGGCCCAAAAATACCTACGAGCAGTACTTC
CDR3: CASSLGPKNTYEQYF

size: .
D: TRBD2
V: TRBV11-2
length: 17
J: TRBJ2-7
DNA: TGTGCCAGCAGCTTGGTAGCCCTCCAGCGGGATGGGGACGAGCAGTACTTC
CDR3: CASSLVALQRDGDEQYF

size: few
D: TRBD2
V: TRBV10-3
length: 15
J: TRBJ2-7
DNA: TGTGCCATCAGTGATGGACTAGCGTTCGTCTACGAGCAGTACTTC
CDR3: CAISDGLAFVYEQYF

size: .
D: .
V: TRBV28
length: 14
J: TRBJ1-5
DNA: TGTGCCAGCAGTTTACGGGATTTTAATCAGCCCCAGCATTTT
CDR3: CASSLRDFNQPQHF

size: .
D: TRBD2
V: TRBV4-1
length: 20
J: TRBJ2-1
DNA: TGCGCCAGCAGCCAACTGAAGGGACTAGCGGGAGTAGGTTCCTACAATGAGCAGTTCTTC
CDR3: CASSQLKGLAGVGSYNEQFF

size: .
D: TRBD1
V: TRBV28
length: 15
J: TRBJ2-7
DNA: TGTGCCAGCAGTTTCCTGGGACAGGGGGCAGACGAGCAGTACTTC
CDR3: CASSFLGQGADEQYF

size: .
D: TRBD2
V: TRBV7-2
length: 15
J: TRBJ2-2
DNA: TGTGCCAGCAGCCGCTCTAGCGGGAACACCGGGGAGCTGTTTTTT
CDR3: CASSRSSGNTGELFF

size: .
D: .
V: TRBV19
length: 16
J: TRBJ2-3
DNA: TGTGCCAGTACCACGCGCCTAGGGCGGGGTACAGATACGCAGTATTTT
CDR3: CASTTRLGRGTDTQYF

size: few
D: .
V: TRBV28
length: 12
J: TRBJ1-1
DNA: TGTGCCAGCAGTACAGGGCCCACTGAAGCTTTCTTT
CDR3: CASSTGPTEAFF

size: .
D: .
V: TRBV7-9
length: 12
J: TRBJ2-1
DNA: TGTGCCAGCAGCTTAGTCGGTGGGGAGCAGTTCTTC
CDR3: CASSLVGGEQFF

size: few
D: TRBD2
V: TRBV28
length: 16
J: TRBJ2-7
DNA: TGTGCCAGCAGTTTACCGGCGGGAGGTTCATCCTACGAGCAGTACTTC
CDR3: CASSLPAGGSSYEQYF

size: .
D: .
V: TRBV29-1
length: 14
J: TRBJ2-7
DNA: TGCAGCGTTGGTACCGTGGGAGTGCTCTACGAGCAGTACTTC
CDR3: CSVGTVGVLYEQYF

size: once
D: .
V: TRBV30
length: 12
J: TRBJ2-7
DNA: TGTGCCTGGAGTCGGATCGGGGCCGAGCAGTACTTC
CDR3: CAWSRIGAEQYF

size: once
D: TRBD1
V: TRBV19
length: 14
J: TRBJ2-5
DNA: TGTGCCAGTAGGAACAGGGGGAGGCAAGAGACCCAGTACTTC
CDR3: CASRNRGRQETQYF

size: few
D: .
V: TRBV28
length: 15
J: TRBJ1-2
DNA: TGTGCCAGCAGTTTACCGTCAGGGGTTCCCAATGGCTACACCTTC
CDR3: CASSLPSGVPNGYTF

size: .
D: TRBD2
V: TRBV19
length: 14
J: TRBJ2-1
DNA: TGTGCCAGTACGGGGCTAGCGGGCTACAATGAGCAGTTCTTC
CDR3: CASTGLAGYNEQFF

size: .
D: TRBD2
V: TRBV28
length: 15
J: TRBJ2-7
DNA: TGTGCCAGCAGAGATCAGCGGGAGGGCCGATTCGAGCAGTACTTC
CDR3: CASRDQREGRFEQYF

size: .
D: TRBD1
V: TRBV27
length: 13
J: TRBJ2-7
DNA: TGTGCCAGCAGGCGGGGACAGGGTTACGAGCAGTACTTC
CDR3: CASRRGQGYEQYF

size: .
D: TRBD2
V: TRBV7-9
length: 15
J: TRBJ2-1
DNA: TGTGCCAGCAGCTTAGGAGGACTAGCTGGGGATGAGCAGTTCTTC
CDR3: CASSLGGLAGDEQFF

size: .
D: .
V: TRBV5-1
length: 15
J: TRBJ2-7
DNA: TGCGCCAGCAGCTCGGACTACGGGGCTCCTACCAAGCAGTACTTC
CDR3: CASSSDYGAPTKQYF

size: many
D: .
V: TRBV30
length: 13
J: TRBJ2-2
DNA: TGTGCCTGGACCGAGAGGGCGGTCGGGGAGCTGTTTTTT
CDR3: CAWTERAVGELFF

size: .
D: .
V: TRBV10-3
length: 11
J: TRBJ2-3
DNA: TGTGCCATCAGCCGCACAGATACGCAGTATTTT
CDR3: CAISRTDTQYF

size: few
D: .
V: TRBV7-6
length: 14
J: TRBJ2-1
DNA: TGTGCCAGCAGCTTAGGACCCTCCTACAATGAGCAGTTCTTC
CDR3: CASSLGPSYNEQFF

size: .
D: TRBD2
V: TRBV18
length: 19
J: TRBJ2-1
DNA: TGTGCCAGCTCTGCTTCTTGGGGGACTAGCGGGAAAGGTAACAATGAGCAGTTCTTC
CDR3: CASSASWGTSGKGNNEQFF

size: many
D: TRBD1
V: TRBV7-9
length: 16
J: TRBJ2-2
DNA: TGTGCCAGCAGCCCGAGGACAGGGGGCCTCACCGGGGAGCTGTTTTTT
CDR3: CASSPRTGGLTGELFF

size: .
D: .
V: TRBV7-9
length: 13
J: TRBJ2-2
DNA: TGTGCCAGCAGCTTCACCGCCGGCGGGGAGCTGTTTTTT
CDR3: CASSFTAGGELFF

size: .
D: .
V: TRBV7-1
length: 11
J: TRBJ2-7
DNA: TGTGCCAGCAGCTTGACATACGAGCAGTACTTC
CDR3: CASSLTYEQYF

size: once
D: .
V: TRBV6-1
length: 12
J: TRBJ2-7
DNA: TGTGCCAGCAGAATCTCCAGCTACGAGCAGTACTTC
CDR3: CASRISSYEQYF

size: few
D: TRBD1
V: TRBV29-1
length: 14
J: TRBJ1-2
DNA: TGCAGCGACAGGACAGGGACGGCTCTCTATGGCTACACCTTC
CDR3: CSDRTGTALYGYTF

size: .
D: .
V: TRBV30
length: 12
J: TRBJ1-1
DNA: TGTGCCTGGACCCCCCGGTCGGCTGAAGCTTTCTTT
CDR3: CAWTPRSAEAFF

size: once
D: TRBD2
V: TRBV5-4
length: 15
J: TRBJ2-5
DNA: TGTGCCAGCAGCCGCGGACTAGCGGGAGAAGAGACCCAGTACTTC
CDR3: CASSRGLAGEETQYF

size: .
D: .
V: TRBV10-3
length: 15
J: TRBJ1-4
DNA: TGTGCCATCAGTGATCGAGGTGGCGCTAATGAAAAACTGTTTTTT
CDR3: CAISDRGGANEKLFF

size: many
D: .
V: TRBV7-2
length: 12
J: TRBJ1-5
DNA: TGTGCCAGCAGCTCCGTGGGGACACACTGGCATTTT
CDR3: CASSSVGTHWHF

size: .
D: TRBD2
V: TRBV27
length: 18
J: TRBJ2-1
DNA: TGTGCCAGCACCCGATACTTGACAAGGACTAGCGGGTCTAATGAGCAGTTCTTC
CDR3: CASTRYLTRTSGSNEQFF

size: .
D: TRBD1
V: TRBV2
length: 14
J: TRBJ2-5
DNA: TGTGCCAGCAAAAGGACAGGGGGCCAAGAGACCCAGTACTTC
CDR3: CASKRTGGQETQYF

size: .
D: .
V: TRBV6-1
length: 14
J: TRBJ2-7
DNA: TGTGCCAGCAGTGAAGCGGTTAGAGCTTACGAGCAGTACTTC
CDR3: CASSEAVRAYEQYF

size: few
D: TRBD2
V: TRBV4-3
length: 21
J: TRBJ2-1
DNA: TGCGCCAGCAGCCAACCAAGTGCGGGACTAGCGGGAGGCTACTCCTACAATGAGCAGTTCTTC
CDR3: CASSQPSAGLAGGYSYNEQFF

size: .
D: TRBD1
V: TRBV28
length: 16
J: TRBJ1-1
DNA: TGTGCCAGCAGCCCAGCCAGGACAGGGGCTCGCACTGAAGCTTTCTTT
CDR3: CASSPARTGARTEAFF

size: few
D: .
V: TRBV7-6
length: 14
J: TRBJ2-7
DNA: TGTGCCAGCAGCTTGTTGCAGACTAGCTACGAGCAGTACTTC
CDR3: CASSLLQTSYEQYF

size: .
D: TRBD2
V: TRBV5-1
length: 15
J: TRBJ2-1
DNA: TGCGCCAGCAGCCTCCTAGCGGGAGACTACAATGAGCAGTTCTTC
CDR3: CASSLLAGDYNEQFF

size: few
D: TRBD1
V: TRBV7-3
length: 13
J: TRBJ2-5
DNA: TGTGCCAGCAGCCGTGGGACAGCGGAGACCCAGTACTTC
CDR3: CASSRGTAETQYF

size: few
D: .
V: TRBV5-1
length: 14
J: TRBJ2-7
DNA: TGCGCCAGCAGCTTGGCCGGCCGCCAATTATCGCCGTTCTTC
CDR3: CASSLAGRQLSPFF

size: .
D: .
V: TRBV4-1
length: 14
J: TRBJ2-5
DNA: TGCGCCAGCAGCAGGCGGGAATTCCAAGAGACCCAGTACTTC
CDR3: CASSRREFQETQYF

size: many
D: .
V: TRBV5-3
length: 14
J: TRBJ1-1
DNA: TGTGCCAGAAGCTTTCAGGGAAAGGAGACTGAAGCTTTCTTT
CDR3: CARSFQGKETEAFF

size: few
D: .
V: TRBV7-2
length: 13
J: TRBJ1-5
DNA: TGTGCCAGCAGCTTAGATCCGGGCCGGGCCCAGCATTTT
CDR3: CASSLDPGRAQHF

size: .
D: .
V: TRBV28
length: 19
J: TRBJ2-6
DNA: TGTGCCAGCAGTCCTCCCAAAGGATATCCCAGCTCTGGGGCCAACATCCTGACTTTC
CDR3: CASSPPKGYPSSGANILTF